The clone carrying this T cell receptor beta chain has a handful of counts. TCRdb processed the PCR reads anew with MiXCR; each CDR3 protein has one entry. The sample lists about 500,000 distinct CDR3 sequences; about 22% were seen once. The CD8+CD4-CCR7+CD45RA+ phenotype defined the sorted naive CD8 T cells. The source of the sample is a study of molecular identifiers for immune sequencing clone quantification. Across the study: Split five ways in replicates, RNA from about 20,000 or 100,000 naive CD8 cells had four portions sequenced.

The CDR3 is 14 amino acids. Per germline, CDR1 GTSNPN and CDR2 SVGIG (reference sequence). V was trimmed by 3 bases and J by 5 bases, leaving 13 bases between them. Material for sequencing was naive CD8+ T cells from blood, with Jurkat cell RNA spiked in. Subset of the sample: FACS-sorted CD8+CD4-CCR7+CD45RA+ naive T cells. The TCR was taken from a human donor in good health. Some libraries in this study had Jurkat cell RNA spiked in. The chain has TRBV30 and TRBJ2-2; no clear D. The CDR3 DNA is TGTGCCTGGAGCGACTCCGGACCTACCGGGGAGCTGTTTTTT. This codes for CAWSDSGPTGELFF.